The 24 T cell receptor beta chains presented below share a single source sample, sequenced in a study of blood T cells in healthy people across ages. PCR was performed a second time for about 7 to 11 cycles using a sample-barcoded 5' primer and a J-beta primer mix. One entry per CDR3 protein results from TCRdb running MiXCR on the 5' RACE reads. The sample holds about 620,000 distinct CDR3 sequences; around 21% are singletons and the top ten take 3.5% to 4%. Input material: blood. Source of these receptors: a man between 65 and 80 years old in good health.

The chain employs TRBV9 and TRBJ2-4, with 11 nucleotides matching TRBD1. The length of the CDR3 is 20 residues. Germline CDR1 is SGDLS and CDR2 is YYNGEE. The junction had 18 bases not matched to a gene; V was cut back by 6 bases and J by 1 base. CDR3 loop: CASNAMMGQGDGLAKNIQYF. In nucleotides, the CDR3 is TGTGCCAGCAACGCAATGATGGGACAGGGGGACGGATTGGCCAAAAACATTCAGTACTTC.

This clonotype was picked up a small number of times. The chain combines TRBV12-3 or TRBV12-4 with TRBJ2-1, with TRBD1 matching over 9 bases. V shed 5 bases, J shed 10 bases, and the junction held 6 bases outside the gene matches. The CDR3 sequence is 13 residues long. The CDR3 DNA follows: TGTGCCAGCAGTAAGACAGGGGGGTTCGAGCAGTTCTTC. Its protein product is CASSKTGGFEQFF.

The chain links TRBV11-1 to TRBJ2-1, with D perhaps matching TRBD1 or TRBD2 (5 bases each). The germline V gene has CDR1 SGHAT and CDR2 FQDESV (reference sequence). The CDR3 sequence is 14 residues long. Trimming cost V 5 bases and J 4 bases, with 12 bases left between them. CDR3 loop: CASSPGPEYNEQFF. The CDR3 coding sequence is TGTGCCAGCAGCCCGGGACCGGAATACAATGAGCAGTTCTTC.

CDR3 nucleotides: TGTGCCAGCAGTTTTGAAACTAGCGGGAGTCGCCACGAGCAGTACTTC. Translating it yields CASSFETSGSRHEQYF. J is TRBJ2-7 and V is TRBV12-3 or TRBV12-4; 11 bases align to TRBD2. V was clipped by 3 bases and J by 5 bases; unmatched bases: 9. The CDR3 covers 16 residues.

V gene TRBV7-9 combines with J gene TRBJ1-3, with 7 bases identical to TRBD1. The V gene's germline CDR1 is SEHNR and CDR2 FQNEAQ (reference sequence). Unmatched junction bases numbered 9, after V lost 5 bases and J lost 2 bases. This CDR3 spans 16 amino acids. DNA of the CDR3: TGTGCCAGCAGCACCAGGGGGAAGAGAGCTGGAAACACCATATATTTT. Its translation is CASSTRGKRAGNTIYF.

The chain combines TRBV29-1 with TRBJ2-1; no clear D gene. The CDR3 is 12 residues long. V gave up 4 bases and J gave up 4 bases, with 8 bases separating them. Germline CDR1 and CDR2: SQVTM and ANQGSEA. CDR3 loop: CSVGPGYNEQFF. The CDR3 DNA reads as TGCAGCGTTGGACCGGGTTACAATGAGCAGTTCTTC.

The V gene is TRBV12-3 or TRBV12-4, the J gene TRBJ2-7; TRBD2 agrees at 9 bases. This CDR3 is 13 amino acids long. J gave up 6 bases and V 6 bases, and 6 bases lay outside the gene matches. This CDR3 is CASSSGTSSEQYF. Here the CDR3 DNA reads TGTGCCAGCAGCTCCGGGACTAGCTCCGAGCAGTACTTC.

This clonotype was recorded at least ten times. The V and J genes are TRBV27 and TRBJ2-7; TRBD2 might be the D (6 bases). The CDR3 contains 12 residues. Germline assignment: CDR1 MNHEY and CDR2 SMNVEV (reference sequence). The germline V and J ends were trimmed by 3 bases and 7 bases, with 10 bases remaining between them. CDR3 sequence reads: CASSFWAGEQYF. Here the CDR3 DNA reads TGTGCCAGCAGTTTCTGGGCGGGGGAGCAGTACTTC.

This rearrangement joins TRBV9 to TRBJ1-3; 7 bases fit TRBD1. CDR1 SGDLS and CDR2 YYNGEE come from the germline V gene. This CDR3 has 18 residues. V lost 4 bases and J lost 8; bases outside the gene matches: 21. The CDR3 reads CASSPRGGGRVRSDTIYF. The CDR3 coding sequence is TGTGCCAGCAGCCCCCGGGGAGGGGGCAGGGTTCGTTCGGACACCATATATTTT.

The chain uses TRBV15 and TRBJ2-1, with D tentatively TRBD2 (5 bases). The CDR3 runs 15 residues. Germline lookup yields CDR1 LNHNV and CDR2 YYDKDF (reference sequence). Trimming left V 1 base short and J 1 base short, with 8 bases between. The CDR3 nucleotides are TGTGCCACCAGCAGAGCTAGCTTGTCCTACAATGAGCAGTTCTTC. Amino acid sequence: CATSRASLSYNEQFF. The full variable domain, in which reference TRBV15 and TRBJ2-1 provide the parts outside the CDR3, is DAMVIQNPRYQVTQFGKPVTLSCSQTLNHNVMYWYQQKSSQAPKLLFHYYDKDFNNEADTPDNFQSRRPNTSFCFLDIRSPGLGDTAMYLCATSRASLSYNEQFFGPGTRLTVL.

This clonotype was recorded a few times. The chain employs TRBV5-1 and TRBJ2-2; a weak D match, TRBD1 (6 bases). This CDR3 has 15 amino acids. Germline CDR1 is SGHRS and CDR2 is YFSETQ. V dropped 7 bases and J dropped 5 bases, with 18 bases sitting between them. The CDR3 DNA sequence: TGCGCCAGCTACCAATTTACAGGGTCAACCGGGGAGCTGTTTTTT. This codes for CASYQFTGSTGELFF.

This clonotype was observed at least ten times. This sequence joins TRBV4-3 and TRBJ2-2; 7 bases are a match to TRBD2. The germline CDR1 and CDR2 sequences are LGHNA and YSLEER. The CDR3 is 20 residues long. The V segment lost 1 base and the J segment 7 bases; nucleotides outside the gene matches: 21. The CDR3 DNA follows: TGCGCCAGCAGCCAAGCGCTCCCAGGGCGGGAGTTCGTCCCCGACGGGGAGCTGTTTTTT. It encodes CASSQALPGREFVPDGELFF.

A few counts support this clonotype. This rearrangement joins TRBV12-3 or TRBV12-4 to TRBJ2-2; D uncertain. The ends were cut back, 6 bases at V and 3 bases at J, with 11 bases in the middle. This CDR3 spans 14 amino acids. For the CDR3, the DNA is TGTGCCAGCAGCTTCTCCCGGGACACCGGGGAGCTGTTTTTT. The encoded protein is CASSFSRDTGELFF.

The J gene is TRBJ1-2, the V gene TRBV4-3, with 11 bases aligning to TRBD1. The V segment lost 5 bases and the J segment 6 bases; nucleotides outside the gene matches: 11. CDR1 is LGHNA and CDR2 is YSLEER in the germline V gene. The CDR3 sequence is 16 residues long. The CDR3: CASSASGTGGADGYTF. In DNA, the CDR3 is TGCGCCAGCAGCGCCTCCGGGACAGGGGGGGCGGATGGCTACACCTTC.

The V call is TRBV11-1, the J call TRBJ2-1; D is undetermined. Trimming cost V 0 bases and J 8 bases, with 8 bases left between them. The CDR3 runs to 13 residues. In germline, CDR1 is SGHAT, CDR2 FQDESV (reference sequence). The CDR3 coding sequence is TGTGCCAGCAGCTTAGCGCCTAGTGATGAGCAGTTCTTC. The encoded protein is CASSLAPSDEQFF.

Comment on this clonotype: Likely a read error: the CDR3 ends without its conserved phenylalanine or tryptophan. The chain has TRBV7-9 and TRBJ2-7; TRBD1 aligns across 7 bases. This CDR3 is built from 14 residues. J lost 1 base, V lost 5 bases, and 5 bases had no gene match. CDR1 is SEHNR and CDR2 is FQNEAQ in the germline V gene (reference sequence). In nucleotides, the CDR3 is TGTGCCAGCAGCCCCCGGACAGGATCCTACGAGCAGTACCTC. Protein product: CASSPRTGSYEQYL.

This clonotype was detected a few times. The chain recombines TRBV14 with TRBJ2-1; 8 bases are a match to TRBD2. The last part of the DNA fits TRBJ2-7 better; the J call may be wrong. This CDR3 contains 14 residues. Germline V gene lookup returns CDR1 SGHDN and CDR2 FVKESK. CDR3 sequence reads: CASSHGTRFYEQYF. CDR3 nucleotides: TGTGCCAGCAGCCACGGGACTAGATTTTACGAGCAGTACTTC.

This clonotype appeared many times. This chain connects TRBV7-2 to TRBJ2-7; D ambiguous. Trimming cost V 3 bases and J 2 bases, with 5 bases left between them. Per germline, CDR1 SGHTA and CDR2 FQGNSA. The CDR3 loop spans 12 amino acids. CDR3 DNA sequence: TGTGCCAGCAGCTTGGTTACCTACGAGCAGTACTTC. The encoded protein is CASSLVTYEQYF.

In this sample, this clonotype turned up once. CDR3 nucleotide sequence: TGTGCCAGCTGGACAAAGACAGGACGCTCCTACGAGCAGTACTTC. Protein: CASWTKTGRSYEQYF. The genes are TRBV6-2 or TRBV6-3 and TRBJ2-1; the D gene is possibly TRBD1 (6 bases). The end of the DNA is better explained by TRBJ2-7, so the J call may be wrong. Germline V gene data show CDR1 as MNHEY and CDR2 as SVGEGT. The CDR3 is 15 residues long.

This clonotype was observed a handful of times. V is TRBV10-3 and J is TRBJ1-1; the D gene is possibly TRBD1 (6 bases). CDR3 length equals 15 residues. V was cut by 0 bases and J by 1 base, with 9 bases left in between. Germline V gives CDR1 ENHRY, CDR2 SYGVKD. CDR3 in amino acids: CAISESGGANTEAFF. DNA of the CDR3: TGTGCCATCAGTGAGTCCGGGGGGGCGAACACTGAAGCTTTCTTT.

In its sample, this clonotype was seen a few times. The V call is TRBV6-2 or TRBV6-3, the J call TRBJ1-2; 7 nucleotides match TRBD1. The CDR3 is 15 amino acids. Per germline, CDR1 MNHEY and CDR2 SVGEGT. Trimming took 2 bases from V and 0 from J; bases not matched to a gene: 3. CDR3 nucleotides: TGTGCCAGCAGTTACCCCGGGACAGCTAACTATGGCTACACCTTC. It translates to CASSYPGTANYGYTF.

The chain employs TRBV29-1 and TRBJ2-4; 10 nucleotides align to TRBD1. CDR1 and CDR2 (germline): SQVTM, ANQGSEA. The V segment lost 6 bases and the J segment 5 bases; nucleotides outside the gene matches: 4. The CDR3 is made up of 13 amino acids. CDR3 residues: CSVPGTGENIQYF. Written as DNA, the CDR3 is TGCAGCGTCCCAGGGACAGGGGAAAACATTCAGTACTTC.

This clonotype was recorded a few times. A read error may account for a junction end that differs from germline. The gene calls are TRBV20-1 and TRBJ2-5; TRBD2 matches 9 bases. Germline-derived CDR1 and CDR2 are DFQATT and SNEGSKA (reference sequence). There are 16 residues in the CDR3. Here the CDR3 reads CSARQPGLAAQETQCF. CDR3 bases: TGCAGTGCTAGACAACCGGGACTAGCAGCCCAAGAGACCCAGTGCTTC.

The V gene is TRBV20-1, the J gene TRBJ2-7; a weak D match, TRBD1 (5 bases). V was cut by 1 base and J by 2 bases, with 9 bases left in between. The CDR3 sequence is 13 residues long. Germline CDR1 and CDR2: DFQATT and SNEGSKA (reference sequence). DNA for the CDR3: TGCAGTGCTAGAGTTTCAGGGACCTACGAGCAGTACTTC. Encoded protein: CSARVSGTYEQYF.